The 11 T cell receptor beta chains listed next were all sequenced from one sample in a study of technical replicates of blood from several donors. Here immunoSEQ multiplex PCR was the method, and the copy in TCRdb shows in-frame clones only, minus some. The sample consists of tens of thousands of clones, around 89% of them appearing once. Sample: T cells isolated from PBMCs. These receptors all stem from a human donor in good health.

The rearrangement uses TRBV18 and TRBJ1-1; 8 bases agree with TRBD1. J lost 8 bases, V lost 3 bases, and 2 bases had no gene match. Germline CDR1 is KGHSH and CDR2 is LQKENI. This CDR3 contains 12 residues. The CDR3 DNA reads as TGTGCCAGCTCACCCGGGACAGGAGAAGCTTTCTTT. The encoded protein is CASSPGTGEAFF. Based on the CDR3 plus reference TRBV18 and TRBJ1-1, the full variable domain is NAGVMQNPRHLVRRRGQEARLRCSPMKGHSHVYWYRQLPEEGLKFMVYLQKENIIDESGMPKERFSAEFPKEGPSILRIQQVVRGDSAAYFCASSPGTGEAFFGQGTRLTVV.

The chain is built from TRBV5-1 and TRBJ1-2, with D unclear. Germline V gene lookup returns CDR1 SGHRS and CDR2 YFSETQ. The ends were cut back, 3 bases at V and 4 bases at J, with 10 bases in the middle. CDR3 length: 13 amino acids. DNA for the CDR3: TGCGCCAGCAGCTACGCGGTCGGCTATGGCTACACCTTC. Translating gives CASSYAVGYGYTF.

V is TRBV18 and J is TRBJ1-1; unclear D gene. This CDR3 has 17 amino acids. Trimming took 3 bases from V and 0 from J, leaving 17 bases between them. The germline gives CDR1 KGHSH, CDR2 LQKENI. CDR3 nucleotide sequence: TGTGCCAGCTCACCGAGTATCTCGCGGGCGATGAACACTGAAGCTTTCTTT. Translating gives CASSPSISRAMNTEAFF.

CDR3 protein: CASSLRGGNQPQHF. As DNA, the CDR3 is TGTGCCAGCAGTCTCAGGGGAGGCAATCAGCCCCAGCATTTT. The chain has TRBV6-5 and TRBJ1-5, with D possibly being TRBD1 (6 bases). The CDR3 runs 14 residues. Germline CDR1 reads MNHEY; CDR2 reads SVGAGI. Trimming shortened V by 5 bases and J by 2 bases, and 10 bases separated the two germline ends.

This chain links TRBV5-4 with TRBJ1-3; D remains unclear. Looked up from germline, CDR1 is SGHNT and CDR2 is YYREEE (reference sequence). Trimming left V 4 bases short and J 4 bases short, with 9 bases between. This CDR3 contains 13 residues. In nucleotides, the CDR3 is TGTGCCAGCAGCCCGGGTCTCGGAAACACCATATATTTT. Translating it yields CASSPGLGNTIYF.

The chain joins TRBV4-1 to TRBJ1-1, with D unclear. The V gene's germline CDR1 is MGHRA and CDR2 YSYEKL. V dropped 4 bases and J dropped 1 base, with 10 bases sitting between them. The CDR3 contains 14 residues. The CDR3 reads CASSPQVENTEAFF. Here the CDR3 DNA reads TGCGCCAGCAGCCCGCAAGTAGAGAACACTGAAGCTTTCTTT.

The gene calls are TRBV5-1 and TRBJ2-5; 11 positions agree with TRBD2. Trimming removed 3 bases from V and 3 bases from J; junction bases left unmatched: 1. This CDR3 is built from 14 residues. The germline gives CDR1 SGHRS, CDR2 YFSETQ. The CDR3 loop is CASSYSGREETQYF. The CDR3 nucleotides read TGCGCCAGCAGCTATAGCGGGAGGGAAGAGACCCAGTACTTC.

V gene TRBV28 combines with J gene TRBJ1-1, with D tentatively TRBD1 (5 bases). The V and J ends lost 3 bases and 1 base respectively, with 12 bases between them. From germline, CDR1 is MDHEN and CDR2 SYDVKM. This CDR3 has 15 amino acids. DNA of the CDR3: TGTGCCAGCAGTTTTGGTGGGGCTGGGAACACTGAAGCTTTCTTT. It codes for CASSFGGAGNTEAFF.

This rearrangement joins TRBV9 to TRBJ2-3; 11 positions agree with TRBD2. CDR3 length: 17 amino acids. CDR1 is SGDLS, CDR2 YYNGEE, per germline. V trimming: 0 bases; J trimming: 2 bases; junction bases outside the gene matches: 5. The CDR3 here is CASSVEGLAAYTDTQYF. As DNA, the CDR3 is TGTGCCAGCAGCGTAGAGGGACTAGCGGCCTACACAGATACGCAGTATTTT.

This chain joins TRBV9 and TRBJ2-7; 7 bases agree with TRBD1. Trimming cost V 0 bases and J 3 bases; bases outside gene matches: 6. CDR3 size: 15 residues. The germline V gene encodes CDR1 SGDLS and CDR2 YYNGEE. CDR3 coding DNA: TGTGCCAGCAGCGTAGCTGGACAGGCTGGCTACGAGCAGTACTTC. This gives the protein CASSVAGQAGYEQYF.

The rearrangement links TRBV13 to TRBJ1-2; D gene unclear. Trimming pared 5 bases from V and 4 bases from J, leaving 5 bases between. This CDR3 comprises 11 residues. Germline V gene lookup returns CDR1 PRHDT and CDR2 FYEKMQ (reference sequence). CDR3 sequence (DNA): TGTGCCAGCAGCCCCTCCTATGGCTACACCTTC. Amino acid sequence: CASSPSYGYTF.